The 20 T cell receptor beta chains below all came from one sample that was sequenced in a study of cytomegalovirus exposure and HLA in healthy donors. Amplification used 60 Vbeta primers and 13 Jbeta primers. Assay: immunoSEQ multiplex PCR; the TCRdb copy retains only in-frame clones and omits some. The sample holds under 150,000 clones; around 77% are singletons and the top ten take 0.75% to 0.95%. The specimen sequenced was PBMCs. The receptors derive from a woman aged 55 to 70 in good health and CMV-seronegative.

This rearrangement joins TRBV5-8 to TRBJ2-7; D is ambiguous. This CDR3 is 14 amino acids long. V shed 1 base and J shed 1 base, with 9 bases lying between them. Germline assignment: CDR1 SGHTS and CDR2 YDEGEE. The DNA of the CDR3 is TGTGCCAGCAGCTTGTCTCCGACATCCTACGAGCAGTACTTC. This codes for CASSLSPTSYEQYF.

The DNA for the CDR3 is TGCGCCAGAGTCGCCGTTGGGAGCCGTCCGGTCGAGCAGTACTTC. Encoded protein: CARVAVGSRPVEQYF. The chain combines TRBV10-1 with TRBJ2-5, with a weak D call TRBD2 (5 bases). The DNA end is a closer match to TRBJ2-7, so the J assignment may be wrong. CDR1 is WNHNN, CDR2 SYGVQD, per germline (reference sequence). The CDR3 extends over 15 amino acids.

The chain has TRBV5-6 and TRBJ2-5; possible D gene TRBD2, 5 bases. Germline loops: CDR1 SGHDT, CDR2 YYEEEE. V was trimmed by 2 bases and J by 0 bases, leaving 8 bases between them. The CDR3 has 14 residues. CDR3 coding DNA: TGTGCCAGCAGCTTCGGACTGGACCAAGAGACCCAGTACTTC. Amino acids: CASSFGLDQETQYF.

The chain uses TRBV5-1 and TRBJ2-7, with D unresolved. CDR1 SGHRS and CDR2 YFSETQ come from the germline V gene. This CDR3 contains 13 residues. The germline V and J ends were trimmed by 7 bases and 5 bases, with 16 bases remaining between them. For the CDR3, the DNA is TGCGCCAGCTTCAATTCCGGTGTCCACGAGCAGTACTTC. This translates into CASFNSGVHEQYF.

This chain links TRBV7-9 with TRBJ1-2; D not certain. The CDR3 contains 12 residues. The V gene's germline CDR1 is SEHNR and CDR2 FQNEAQ (reference sequence). Trimming removed 6 bases from V and 6 bases from J, with 11 bases in between. CDR3 residues: CASSFLGNGYTF. Written as DNA, the CDR3 is TGTGCCAGCAGTTTTCTGGGCAATGGCTACACCTTC. The full variable domain, rest sourced from reference TRBV7-9 and TRBJ1-2, is DTGVSQNPRHKITKRGQNVTFRCDPISEHNRLYWYRQTLGQGPEFLTYFQNEAQLEKSRLLSDRFSAERPKGSFSTLEIQRTEQGDSAMYLCASSFLGNGYTFGSGTRLTVV.

Note on this clone: At the DNA level, this CDR3 is encoded by other sequences in the same sample as well. This CDR3 is CASSLAGGNTGELFF. CDR3 nucleotides: TGCGCCAGCAGCTTGGCTGGCGGTAACACCGGGGAGCTGTTTTTT. The rearrangement links TRBV5-1 to TRBJ2-2; D remains ambiguous. V was cut by 0 bases and J by 2 bases, with 8 bases left in between. Germline lookup yields CDR1 SGHRS and CDR2 YFSETQ. The CDR3 loop spans 15 amino acids.

The chain couples TRBV5-1 to TRBJ2-1; TRBD2 agrees at 9 bases. Per germline, CDR1 SGHRS and CDR2 YFSETQ. This CDR3 is built from 19 residues. V was clipped by 0 bases and J by 0 bases; unmatched bases: 10. CDR3 in DNA: TGCGCCAGCAGCTTGGGTCAGCGGGGGGTTACCGTCTCCTACAATGAGCAGTTCTTC. Translated: CASSLGQRGVTVSYNEQFF.

The rearrangement joins TRBV10-3 to TRBJ2-5; D is possibly TRBD1 (7 bases). Germline-derived CDR1 and CDR2 are ENHRY and SYGVKD. This CDR3 has 15 residues. The V end lost 3 bases, the J end lost 5 bases, and 16 bases lay between the germline ends. Here the CDR3 reads CAISDLPGGWETQYF. The CDR3 DNA is TGTGCCATCAGTGATCTCCCAGGGGGGTGGGAGACCCAGTACTTC.

This chain connects TRBV7-8 to TRBJ2-7; 8 nucleotides agree with TRBD1. The V gene end was trimmed by 0 bases and the J gene end by 4 bases; junction bases not matched to a gene: 5. Germline V gene lookup returns CDR1 SGHVS and CDR2 FQNEAQ. This CDR3 comprises 15 residues. CDR3 region: CASSLAGQGEYEQYF. Here the CDR3 DNA reads TGTGCCAGCAGCTTAGCCGGACAGGGAGAATACGAGCAGTACTTC.

The gene calls are TRBV29-1 and TRBJ2-7, with 8 bases fitting TRBD2. With 4 bases clipped from V and 0 bases from J, the junction kept 5 bases outside the gene matches. The germline CDR1 and CDR2 sequences are SQVTM and ANQGSEA. This CDR3 spans 14 amino acids. The CDR3 spells CSVVQAGASYEQYF. The CDR3 nucleotides are TGCAGCGTTGTTCAAGCGGGGGCCTCCTACGAGCAGTACTTC.

J is TRBJ2-3 and V is TRBV18, with TRBD1 matching over 7 bases. This CDR3 spans 16 amino acids. V lost 3 bases to trimming and J lost 3 bases; unmatched junction nucleotides: 9. The germline CDR1 and CDR2 sequences are KGHSH and LQKENI. CDR3 residues: CASSPPRDSLTDTQYF. The CDR3 nucleotides are TGTGCCAGCTCACCTCCCCGGGACAGCCTAACAGATACGCAGTATTTT.

CDR3 residues: CAWSLGTGSYEQYF. Here the CDR3 DNA reads TGTGCCTGGAGTTTAGGGACAGGGAGCTACGAGCAGTACTTC. The chain links TRBV30 to TRBJ2-7, with 9 bases aligning to TRBD1. Germline loops: CDR1 GTSNPN, CDR2 SVGIG (reference sequence). The V gene end was trimmed by 2 bases and the J gene end by 3 bases; junction bases not matched to a gene: 5. The CDR3 length is 14 residues.

A few counts support this clone. J is TRBJ2-7 and V is TRBV5-1; 8 nucleotides agree with TRBD1. V was pared by 0 bases and J by 5 bases, with 7 bases of the junction left unmatched. The CDR3 totals 15 residues. CDR1 and CDR2 from the germline V gene are SGHRS and YFSETQ. The CDR3: CASSLATGGFNEQYF. The CDR3 coding sequence is TGCGCCAGCAGCTTGGCCACAGGGGGTTTCAACGAGCAGTACTTC.

This clone was detected only a few times. The chain recombines TRBV11-3 with TRBJ1-5; 7 bases are a match to TRBD1. Trimming took 1 base from V and 6 from J; bases not matched to a gene: 12. Germline CDR1 and CDR2: SGHNT and YENEEA. The CDR3 is 17 amino acids. Here the CDR3 reads CASSLVPGRAGGQPQHF. CDR3 nucleotide sequence: TGTGCCAGCAGCTTAGTTCCGGGTAGGGCAGGGGGTCAGCCCCAGCATTTT.

J is TRBJ2-5 and V is TRBV11-2; tentatively, D is TRBD2 (5 bases). V was trimmed by 1 base and J by 3 bases, leaving 9 bases between them. CDR1 SGHAT and CDR2 FQNNGV come from the germline V gene. The CDR3 contains 14 residues. The chain's CDR3 is CASSLVTGKETQYF. As DNA, the CDR3 is TGTGCCAGCAGCTTAGTCACGGGGAAAGAGACCCAGTACTTC.

The chain combines TRBV27 with TRBJ2-7, with D perhaps matching TRBD1 (5 bases). The V gene lost 1 base and the J gene lost 0 bases, with 7 bases spanning the gap. Germline lookup yields CDR1 MNHEY and CDR2 SMNVEV (reference sequence). The CDR3 runs to 14 residues. This CDR3 is CASSLWGRSYEQYF. CDR3 bases: TGTGCCAGCAGTTTATGGGGCCGCTCCTACGAGCAGTACTTC.

V usage is TRBV7-2 and J usage is TRBJ1-1; D is possibly TRBD1 (5 bases). Trimming shortened V by 11 bases and J by 4 bases, and 20 bases separated the two germline ends. Germline CDR1 reads SGHTA; CDR2 reads FQGNSA. The CDR3 sequence is 14 residues long. The CDR3 here is CALLGGGRVTEAFF. The CDR3 DNA reads as TGTGCCTTACTAGGCGGGGGTCGGGTCACTGAAGCTTTCTTT. The full variable domain, with the rest looked up from reference TRBV7-2 and TRBJ1-1, is GAGVSQSPSNKVTEKGKDVELRCDPISGHTALYWYRQSLGQGLEFLIYFQGNSAPDKSGLPSDRFSAERTGGSVSTLTIQRTQQEDSAVYLCALLGGGRVTEAFFGQGTRLTVV.

The chain joins TRBV11-2 to TRBJ2-5, with 8 bases aligning to TRBD2. The germline gives CDR1 SGHAT, CDR2 FQNNGV. This CDR3 region has 13 residues. V dropped 5 bases and J dropped 9; count of bases not matched to a gene: 8. CDR3 loop: CASSVTSEGAQYF. The CDR3, as DNA: TGTGCCAGCAGCGTGACTAGCGAGGGGGCCCAGTACTTC. The variable domain in full, with the rest retrieved from reference TRBV11-2 and TRBJ2-5, is EAGVAQSPRYKIIEKRQSVAFWCNPISGHATLYWYQQILGQGPKLLIQFQNNGVVDDSQLPKDRFSAERLKGVDSTLKIQPAKLEDSAVYLCASSVTSEGAQYFGPGTRLLVL.

This clone occurred a few times. The V call is TRBV5-5, the J call TRBJ1-1; TRBD1 agrees at 8 bases. The CDR3 is 15 residues long. Germline loops: CDR1 SGHKS, CDR2 YYEKEE (reference sequence). Losses at the gene ends were 3 bases for V and 1 base for J; bases not matched to a gene: 5. The chain's CDR3 is CASSWDGQGNTEAFF. CDR3 in DNA: TGTGCCAGCAGCTGGGACGGACAGGGGAACACTGAAGCTTTCTTT.

The chain uses TRBV6-5 and TRBJ2-3, with D perhaps matching TRBD1 (5 bases). The germline CDR1 and CDR2 sequences are MNHEY and SVGAGI. This CDR3 has 14 residues. Trimming removed 7 bases from V and 3 bases from J, with 14 bases in between. The CDR3 bases are TGTGCCAGCAACCCACTGCAGGGAACAGATACGCAGTATTTT. Translation: CASNPLQGTDTQYF.